This T cell receptor beta chain was sequenced for a study of CD8 T cells in ankylosing spondylitis. To note about this clonotype: No antigen is known for it.

The TCR beta libraries were generated through quantitative 5'-RACE incorporating molecular barcodes. MiXCR, applied by TCRdb to the 5' RACE reads, yields one record per CDR3 protein. The sample records 800,000 to 900,000 distinct CDR3 sequences, about 12% being singletons. Study-wide findings and caveats: With a CD8+ phenotype, disease-linked clones were relatively rare in peripheral blood. Ankylosing spondylitis blood seemed to carry a telltale TCR beta motif made of several highly homologous variants.

The CDR3 totals 18 residues. Per germline, CDR1 DFQATT and CDR2 SNEGSKA (reference sequence). With 5 bases clipped from V and 4 bases from J, the junction kept 16 bases outside the gene matches. This sequence was found in a male donor with ankylosing spondylitis. The chain recombines TRBV20-1 with TRBJ2-2; TRBD2 agrees at 10 bases. Specimen: blood, either unsorted or a sorted T cell fraction (not recorded which). The DNA of the CDR3 is TGCAGTGCTGTAAGCGGGAGGGCCAGCTCTGCGGGCACCGGGGAGCTGTTTTTT. Residues: CSAVSGRASSAGTGELFF.